The entry below describes one T cell receptor (beta chain). Its antigen is still unknown. From the germline J gene comes the end of the CDR3, since the read stops 3 residues before it. TCRdb's table, derived via immunoSEQ multiplex PCR, lists solely in-frame clones and lacks some. The table lists over 20,000 clones, with no singletons. This entry is derived from a study of T cell clonality in common variable immunodeficiency. Findings and caveats of the study: Fewer deletions and N-nucleotide insertions were reportedly seen in common variable immunodeficiency TCR beta sequences.

Per the germline V gene, CDR1 is SEHNR and CDR2 is FQNEAQ (reference sequence). The length of the CDR3 is 15 residues. V was clipped by 2 bases and J by 4 bases, with 14 bases between them. The receptor comes from a human donor with common variable immunodeficiency. Sequenced: peripheral blood mononuclear cells. The J gene is TRBJ1-2, the V gene TRBV7-9; D may be TRBD1 (5 bases). Partial CDR3 DNA: TGTGCCAGCAGCTTACTGTCAGGGTCGAGCTATGGC. This gives the protein CASSLLSGSSYG. In full, the CDR3 reads CASSLLSGSSYGYTF.